The rows below give T cell receptor beta chains drawn from one sample of a study of cytomegalovirus exposure and HLA in healthy donors. Sequencing was performed with immunoSEQ multiplex PCR; in TCRdb, only in-frame clones are kept and a portion is missing. The table shows about 90,000 clones, with about 67% occurring only once. Sample: PBMCs. All receptors derive from a woman between 18 and 30 years old in good health and CMV-seropositive. CDR3s include the opening cysteine and the closing phenylalanine or tryptophan. D genes are given only for firm matches. The size field is filled for only some rows; it gives once, few, many or a size class.

v_call	d_call	clone_size	j_call	cdr3_nt	cdr3_aa
TRBV6-4	NA	many	TRBJ1-6	TGTGCCAGCAGTGAACGTCTAGATGGTAATTCACCCCTCCACTTT	CASSERLDGNSPLHF
TRBV25-1	NA	NA	TRBJ2-7	TGTGCCAGCAGTGCCACAGACTCCTACGAGCAGTACTTC	CASSATDSYEQYF
TRBV29-1	TRBD1	NA	TRBJ1-1	TGCAGCGTTGGAAGGGGGCGTCGCAACACTGAAGCTTTCTTT	CSVGRGRRNTEAFF
TRBV5-1	TRBD1	NA	TRBJ1-4	TGCGCCAGCAGCCCCTTGACAGGGAAGGATGAAAAACTGTTTTTT	CASSPLTGKDEKLFF
TRBV30	NA	NA	TRBJ1-5	TGTGCCTGGAGTACACGGGGGGCGCCTAGTCAGCCCCAGCATTTT	CAWSTRGAPSQPQHF
TRBV2	NA	NA	TRBJ2-1	TGTGCCAGCAGTGGGGTTGCTAGATCCCCACCCTACAATGAGCAGTTCTTC	CASSGVARSPPYNEQFF
TRBV4-3	TRBD2	NA	TRBJ2-7	TGCGCCAGCAGCCAAGCCAGGACTAGCGGGGAGGGAAAGTACTTC	CASSQARTSGEGKYF
TRBV11-2	TRBD1	NA	TRBJ1-1	TGTGCCTGCACCCGACAGGGACGGAATAGTGAAGCTTTCTTT	CACTRQGRNSEAFF
TRBV15	NA	once	TRBJ1-1	TGTGCCACCAGCAGAGGTGGGGGGTCCGTTGAAGCTTTCTTT	CATSRGGGSVEAFF
TRBV10-1	NA	NA	TRBJ2-1	TGCGCCAGCAGTGAAACGAGGGTATTCCACAATGAGCAGTTCTTC	CASSETRVFHNEQFF
TRBV4-3	TRBD1	NA	TRBJ1-2	TGCGCCAGCAGCCAAGGACAAGGACAGGGGGCTTTTTTCTATGGCTACACCTTC	CASSQGQGQGAFFYGYTF
TRBV12-5	TRBD1	NA	TRBJ2-6	TGTGCTAGTGGTTTCCGCGGTGTCAGTGACAGGGGCGTTTTAGGCTCTGGGGCCAACGTCCTGACTTTC	CASGFRGVSDRGVLGSGANVLTF
TRBV9	NA	NA	TRBJ2-2	TGTGCCAGCAGCCCTAATGCCGGGGAGCTGTTTTTT	CASSPNAGELFF
TRBV6-5	NA	NA	TRBJ2-6	TGTGCCAGCAGTTACTCGGCAGATGGGGCCAACGTCCTGACTTTC	CASSYSADGANVLTF
TRBV19	NA	NA	TRBJ2-2	TGTGCCAGTACCATGACAGGCCCGACCGGGGAGCTGTTTTTT	CASTMTGPTGELFF
TRBV2	TRBD1	NA	TRBJ1-5	TGTGCCAGCAGTACGCGTCGGGACAGGGAGAATAGCAATCAGCCCCAGCATTTT	CASSTRRDRENSNQPQHF
TRBV7-8	NA	few	TRBJ1-1	TGTGCCAGCAGCACTGGACAGCTAAACACTGAAGCTTTCTTT	CASSTGQLNTEAFF
TRBV5-6	NA	NA	TRBJ1-3	TGTGCCAGCAGCTTCGGGGGTACCGGAAACACCATATATTTT	CASSFGGTGNTIYF
TRBV11-2	NA	NA	TRBJ1-1	TGTGCCAGCAGCTTACTCCCACAAGGAGCCACTGAAGCTTTCTTT	CASSLLPQGATEAFF
TRBV7-2	TRBD2	NA	TRBJ2-3	TGTGCCAGCAGCTTATTAGCGGGAGTCACAGATACGCAGTATTTT	CASSLLAGVTDTQYF
TRBV28	TRBD1	NA	TRBJ1-1	TGTGCCAGCTTAGCAGGGACAGGGAACACTGAAGCTTTCTTT	CASLAGTGNTEAFF
TRBV27	TRBD2	NA	TRBJ2-7	TGTGCCAGCAGTCCCCCCGGACTAGCGGGAGACGAGCAGTACTTC	CASSPPGLAGDEQYF
TRBV5-5	NA	few	TRBJ2-7	TGTGCCAGCAGCCCCACCCCTACCGGGAGACTCTACGAGCAGTACTTC	CASSPTPTGRLYEQYF
TRBV19	NA	once	TRBJ1-5	TGTGCCAGTAGAGGGGTAATGGGGCAGCCCCAGCATTTT	CASRGVMGQPQHF